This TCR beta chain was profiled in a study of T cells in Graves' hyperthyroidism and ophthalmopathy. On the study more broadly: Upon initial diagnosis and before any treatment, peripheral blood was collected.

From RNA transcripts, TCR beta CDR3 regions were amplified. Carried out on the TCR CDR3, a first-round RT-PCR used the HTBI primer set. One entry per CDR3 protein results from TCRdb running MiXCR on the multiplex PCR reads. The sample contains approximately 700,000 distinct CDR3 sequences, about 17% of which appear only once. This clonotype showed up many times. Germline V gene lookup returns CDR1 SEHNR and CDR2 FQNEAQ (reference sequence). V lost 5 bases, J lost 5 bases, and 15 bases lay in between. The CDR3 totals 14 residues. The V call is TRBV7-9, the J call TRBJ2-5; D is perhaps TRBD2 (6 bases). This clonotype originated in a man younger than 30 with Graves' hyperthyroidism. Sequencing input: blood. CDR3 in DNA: TGTGCCAGCAGCCCGAGGGACTGGTCGGAGACCCAGTACTTC. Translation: CASSPRDWSETQYF.